The 22 T cell receptor beta chains listed next were all sequenced from one sample in a study of shared clonotypes between healthy human individuals. Profiled with immunoSEQ multiplex PCR; TCRdb holds only in-frame clones, not every one. The repertoire includes about 2.1 million clones, approximately 94% of them detected once, and more than 1.5% sits in the top ten. Selected positively for CCR7 and CD45RO-negative, naive CD8 cells excluded terminally differentiated effector memory CD45RA+ cells. Specimen: naive CD8+ T cells from PBMCs. The receptors here all came from a man younger than 35 in good health. Some clones in this sample may be carry-over from other donors' samples.

This chain uses TRBV10-2 with TRBJ1-4; the D is unclear. The CDR3 totals 14 residues. The ends were cut back, 2 bases at V and 2 bases at J, with 6 bases in the middle. Germline loops: CDR1 WSHSY, CDR2 SAAADI. The CDR3 protein is CASSESVTNEKLFF. The CDR3 DNA is TGCGCCAGCAGTGAGAGCGTCACTAATGAAAAACTGTTTTTT.

As DNA, the CDR3 is TGTGCCAGCAGCGAACTCCTAGCGGGAGGCGCCGGGGAGCTGTTTTTT. It translates to CASSELLAGGAGELFF. This chain links TRBV13 with TRBJ2-2, with 11 nucleotides matching TRBD2. This CDR3 comprises 16 residues. Germline V gene data show CDR1 as PRHDT and CDR2 as FYEKMQ (reference sequence). The J segment lost 6 bases and the V segment lost 5 bases, leaving 8 bases of the junction unmatched.

The V and J genes are TRBV5-4 and TRBJ2-7, with 14 bases aligning to TRBD2. V was clipped by 3 bases and J by 4 bases; unmatched bases: 6. The CDR3 is 16 residues long. Germline CDR1 is SGHNT and CDR2 is YYREEE (reference sequence). This chain's CDR3 is CASSWGLAGAGYEQYF. The CDR3 coding sequence is TGTGCCAGCAGCTGGGGACTAGCGGGAGCCGGGTACGAGCAGTACTTC.

The chain is built from TRBV7-9 and TRBJ2-3; 12 bases are a match to TRBD2. The junction had 9 bases not matched to a gene; V was cut back by 3 bases and J by 5 bases. From germline, CDR1 is SEHNR and CDR2 FQNEAQ (reference sequence). The CDR3 contains 17 residues. Here the CDR3 DNA reads TGTGCCAGCAGCTTTGGGCTAGCGGGAGGGCCTGGAGATACGCAGTATTTT. This gives the protein CASSFGLAGGPGDTQYF.

The chain carries TRBV4-1 and TRBJ1-2; D gene uncertain. CDR3 length equals 11 residues. Germline lookup yields CDR1 MGHRA and CDR2 YSYEKL. Between the trimmed V and J ends, which lost 6 bases and 6 bases, there was a span of 8 bases. In nucleotides, the CDR3 is TGCGCCAGCAGGGCCGGTGATGGCTACACCTTC. Amino acid sequence: CASRAGDGYTF.

The V and J genes are TRBV28 and TRBJ2-7; 7 bases agree with TRBD1. The J call may be wrong; the DNA end is better matched by TRBJ2-5. The germline V gene encodes CDR1 MDHEN and CDR2 SYDVKM. CDR3 length: 15 amino acids. This CDR3 is CASSLHDRAKETQYF. The CDR3 bases are TGTGCCAGCAGTCTCCATGACAGGGCGAAGGAGACCCAGTACTTC.

The chain is built from TRBV7-8 and TRBJ1-1; unclear D gene. The V gene lost 1 base and the J gene lost 2 bases, with 11 bases spanning the gap. CDR3 size: 15 residues. Germline CDR1 and CDR2: SGHVS and FQNEAQ. CDR3 loop: CASSLEVRVNTEAFF. The CDR3 region has the DNA TGTGCCAGCAGCTTAGAGGTGAGGGTCAACACTGAAGCTTTCTTT.

As regards this clone: Other nucleotide sequences from this sample produce the same CDR3. The chain couples TRBV9 to TRBJ2-5; 15 nucleotides line up with TRBD2. Germline values: CDR1 SGDLS, CDR2 YYNGEE. With V trimmed by 3 bases and J by 4 bases, 1 base remained unmatched. The CDR3 loop spans 15 amino acids. The CDR3 sequence: CASSGTSGRAETQYF. The CDR3 DNA is TGTGCCAGCAGCGGGACTAGCGGGAGGGCAGAGACCCAGTACTTC.

The V gene is TRBV5-1, the J gene TRBJ2-3; D is uncertain. Germline V gives CDR1 SGHRS, CDR2 YFSETQ. The CDR3 runs to 16 residues. V was pared by 0 bases and J by 1 base, with 12 bases between. This chain's CDR3 is CASSLGTDPGTDTQYF. DNA for the CDR3: TGCGCCAGCAGCTTGGGGACGGACCCCGGCACAGATACGCAGTATTTT.

The DNA of the CDR3 is TGTGCCAGCAGCGGTACTAGCTTTACCGGGGAGCTGTTTTTT. Translation: CASSGTSFTGELFF. The gene calls are TRBV9 and TRBJ2-2, with a weak D call TRBD2 (6 bases). The CDR3 length is 14 residues. The V gene's germline CDR1 is SGDLS and CDR2 YYNGEE. Trimming shortened V by 3 bases and J by 5 bases, and 11 bases separated the two germline ends. Full variable domain (rest looked up from reference TRBV9 and TRBJ2-2): DSGVTQTPKHLITATGQRVTLRCSPRSGDLSVYWYQQSLDQGLQFLIQYYNGEERAKGNILERFSAQQFPDLHSELNLSSLELGDSALYFCASSGTSFTGELFFGEGSRLTVL.

The CDR3 spells CASSFFTSGRVQSTDTQYF. The CDR3 DNA is TGCGCCAGCAGCTTCTTTACTAGCGGGAGAGTGCAAAGCACAGATACGCAGTATTTT. The V gene is TRBV5-1, the J gene TRBJ2-3, with 11 bases fitting TRBD2. The CDR3 has 19 amino acids. Germline V gene lookup returns CDR1 SGHRS and CDR2 YFSETQ. With 2 bases clipped from V and 0 bases from J, the junction kept 11 bases outside the gene matches. Looking up the rest from reference TRBV5-1 and TRBJ2-3 gives the full variable domain: KAGVTQTPRYLIKTRGQQVTLSCSPISGHRSVSWYQQTPGQGLQFLFEYFSETQRNKGNFPGRFSGRQFSNSRSEMNVSTLELGDSALYLCASSFFTSGRVQSTDTQYFGPGTRLTVL.

The chain couples TRBV6-6 to TRBJ2-1; 8 nucleotides align to TRBD2. Germline CDR1 and CDR2: MNHNY and SVGAGI (reference sequence). Trimming cost V 2 bases and J 8 bases; bases outside gene matches: 8. The CDR3 is 15 residues long. The CDR3 reads CASSYPGTRGDEQFF. The CDR3 DNA reads as TGTGCCAGCAGTTACCCCGGGACTAGGGGGGATGAGCAGTTCTTC.

This chain connects TRBV11-2 to TRBJ2-1, with 8 bases lining up with TRBD2. V lost 0 bases to trimming and J lost 6 bases; unmatched junction nucleotides: 4. The germline CDR1 and CDR2 sequences are SGHAT and FQNNGV. The CDR3 consists of 15 residues. In DNA form, the CDR3 reads TGTGCCAGCAGCTTAGAAGCGGGAGTGATCAATGAGCAGTTCTTC. The encoded protein is CASSLEAGVINEQFF.

This sequence joins TRBV7-8 and TRBJ2-5; D is possibly TRBD2 (5 bases). The germline CDR1 and CDR2 sequences are SGHVS and FQNEAQ. The CDR3 contains 18 residues. V lost 5 bases and J lost 9, with 31 bases in between. CDR3 residues: CASSPPLLREPHEAAQYF. The DNA for the CDR3 is TGTGCCAGCAGCCCACCACTTTTACGGGAACCACACGAGGCGGCCCAGTACTTC.

This clone was counted a few times. This chain connects TRBV9 to TRBJ2-2, with 12 bases matching TRBD2. The CDR3 spans 15 residues. The germline CDR1 and CDR2 sequences are SGDLS and YYNGEE. The J segment lost 6 bases and the V segment lost 3 bases, leaving 3 bases of the junction unmatched. The CDR3 DNA follows: TGTGCCAGCAGCGAGACTAGCGGGAGTGCCGGGGAGCTGTTTTTT. Translating gives CASSETSGSAGELFF.

The chain uses TRBV7-6 and TRBJ1-1; no reliable D call. V dropped 5 bases and J dropped 5 bases, with 15 bases sitting between them. Germline V CDR1 and CDR2: SGHVS, FNYEAQ. The CDR3 has 14 amino acids. In DNA, the CDR3 is TGTGCCAGCAGCCCCCCAGGAGGGAGTACTGAAGCTTTCTTT. This gives the protein CASSPPGGSTEAFF.

The chain recombines TRBV6-5 with TRBJ1-1, with D possibly matching TRBD1 (6 bases). Looked up from germline, CDR1 is MNHEY and CDR2 is SVGAGI. This CDR3 comprises 14 residues. V lost 6 bases to trimming and J lost 4 bases, with 15 bases between them. CDR3 in amino acids: CASRLTGRGTEAFF. Here the CDR3 DNA reads TGTGCCAGCAGGCTCACAGGGAGAGGCACTGAAGCTTTCTTT.

This chain joins TRBV28 and TRBJ1-1, with D uncertain. V lost 0 bases and J lost 4, with 12 bases in between. Germline CDR1 reads MDHEN; CDR2 reads SYDVKM. This CDR3 is built from 15 residues. The CDR3 DNA follows: TGTGCCAGCAGTTTATGGGTCGGGGAGCGCACTGAAGCTTTCTTT. Its protein product is CASSLWVGERTEAFF.

V is TRBV10-1 and J is TRBJ2-2; D is tentatively TRBD1 or TRBD2 (6 bases each). The germline CDR1 and CDR2 sequences are WNHNN and SYGVQD (reference sequence). The CDR3 totals 15 residues. V dropped 0 bases and J dropped 6 bases, with 11 bases sitting between them. CDR3 DNA sequence: TGCGCCAGCAGTGAGTCGAGGGGGGCCCCCGGGGAGCTGTTTTTT. It is translated as CASSESRGAPGELFF.

This clone was seen only once. Other DNA sequences in this sample translate to the same CDR3. This sequence joins TRBV29-1 and TRBJ1-1, with TRBD1 matching over 7 bases. With 2 bases clipped from V and 6 bases from J, the junction kept 3 bases outside the gene matches. Per the germline V gene, CDR1 is SQVTM and CDR2 is ANQGSEA. The CDR3 extends over 12 amino acids. CDR3 residues: CSVELGGPEAFF. As DNA, the CDR3 is TGCAGCGTTGAATTAGGGGGCCCTGAAGCTTTCTTT.

The rearrangement uses TRBV7-9 and TRBJ2-3; D uncertain. The CDR3 loop spans 14 amino acids. V was trimmed by 5 bases and J by 5 bases, leaving 14 bases between them. CDR1 and CDR2 (germline): SEHNR, FQNEAQ (reference sequence). The CDR3 here is CASSIPARGDTQYF. CDR3 bases: TGTGCCAGCAGCATACCGGCCCGCGGAGATACGCAGTATTTT.

The CDR3, as DNA: TGTGCCAGCAGTTCCCAAAGCGACACCGGGGAGCTGTTTTTT. It is translated as CASSSQSDTGELFF. The J gene is TRBJ2-2, the V gene TRBV27; D not certain. This CDR3 region has 14 residues. In germline, CDR1 is MNHEY, CDR2 SMNVEV (reference sequence). Trimming left V 4 bases short and J 3 bases short, with 9 bases between.